This TCR beta chain was recorded in a study of regulatory T cells in long-lasting Graves disease (dated by TCRdb to about 2021). About the study as a whole: Persistent Graves' disease was defined as antithyroid drug treatment for over 5 years with persistently positive TSH receptor autoantibodies. Patients with persistent Graves' disease were compared with patients with newly diagnosed Graves' disease using TCR sequencing and RNA sequencing of peripheral blood. The study took place in China and was registered as a clinical trial. A total of 33 samples underwent TCR sequencing: approximately 13 from persistent and roughly 20 from newly diagnosed Graves' disease patients. Antithyroid drugs had been taken for approximately 10 years on average by persistent Graves' disease patients in the clinical cohort.

The time point label on this specimen signifies: persistent/refractory GD, antithyroid drugs over 5 years with positive TRAb. For both TCR sequencing and RNA sequencing, RNA was extracted from PBMCs in TRIzol. The diagnosis of Graves' disease was made according to American Thyroid Association guidelines. The patients came from an endocrinology department in Xi'an, China. Each patient gave around 9.2 milliliters of peripheral blood, collected in an EDTA anticoagulant tube. Ficoll Paque Plus density gradient separation was used to isolate PBMCs, and no additional T cell sorting was done. An Agilent 2100 Bioanalyzer and agarose gel were used to check RNA quality, and a NanoDrop 2000 was used to measure RNA concentration. As to this clonotype: This receptor's antigen is unknown. No qualities accompany the bases; no much larger clone lies one base away.

Study-wide conclusions, independent of this receptor: Persistent patients shared more public clonotypes among themselves (around 3,000) than newly diagnosed patients did (approximately 900). Compared with newly diagnosed patients, persistent Graves' disease patients had lower TCR Shannon entropy and fewer highly expanded clones, which suggests clonal expansion. Persistent disease showed preferential use of TRBV28, TRBJ1-2 and TRBJ2-5, whereas newly diagnosed disease favored TRBV20-1 and TRBJ2-1. The authors noted that the small sample size was a limitation that may lower accuracy. Only the TCR beta chain was sequenced and analyzed. Because the primary lesion, thyroid tissue, could not be accessed, the study looked at peripheral blood alone.

The library was made by multiplex PCR. Instrument on record: Illumina HiSeq 4000. iRepertoire HTBI primers and Arm-PCR amplification of CDR3 regions were used to construct TCR beta libraries. Gel purification was performed on PCR products prior to sequencing. Processing in the source paper ran as follows. Gene usage analysis of CDR3 amino acid clonotypes relied on the roughly 67 TRBV and 12 to 15 TRBJ segments identified across samples. Filtered high-quality paired reads were merged into contigs using COPE and FqMerger. BLAST was used to align contigs to IMGT TRBV, TRBD and TRBJ reference genes, and CDR3 was defined according to IMGT. Clonotypes above 0.1% frequency were classified as highly expanded clones. Repertoire diversity was measured by Shannon entropy, and V-J evenness by the Gini coefficient. Public clonotypes were defined as clonotypes shared by more than one individual. Clones were called with MiXCR by TCRdb after fastp trimmed the public reads at Q25, and only in-frame beta chains were retained. Entries are consolidated by CDR3 protein sequence, retaining the most common genes and DNA. These V and J calls originate from TCRdb's pipeline instead of the authors' own analysis. The sample table records about 660,000 distinct CDR3 sequences; around 30% of these occur just once. The ten top clones hold 40% to 50% of the sample.

The CDR3 has 15 amino acids, counting the end cysteine and phenylalanine. Only CDR3 DNA remains: 45 bases, in frame from the first base. The V end gives up 2 bases and the J end 3 bases, leaving 3 bases in the junction not matched to a gene. From a lookup of the germline V gene, CDR1 and CDR2 are SGHDT and YYEEEE. Sequenced material: peripheral blood mononuclear cells (PBMCs), taken when the disease was refractory, from a patient treated with antithyroid drugs. The chain uses TRBV5-6 and TRBJ2-2, with TRBD1 matching 8 junction bases. The sequence derives from a female donor with Graves disease. CDR3 protein: CASSFGTGHTGELFF. In nucleotide form, the sequence is TGTGCCAGCAGCTTCGGGACAGGACACACCGGGGAGCTGTTTTTT.